This T cell receptor (beta chain) was retrieved from a study of early T cells in non-severe SARS-CoV-2 infection. Study as a whole: Unpaired chains resulted from sequencing bulk RNA of unsorted whole blood. Overall study results and limits: Anti-spike CD8 responses were favored in VDJdb matching, and private and CD4 specificities were missed.

To note about this clonotype: The target antigen is unknown.

In the library, individual cDNA molecules carried attached unique molecular identifiers. TCRdb reprocessed the 5' RACE reads with MiXCR, giving one entry per CDR3 protein. Seen here are roughly 63,000 distinct CDR3 sequences, around 12% observed once, and the top ten hold approximately 1.1%. This CDR3 is built from 15 residues. CDR1 and CDR2 (germline): SGHDN, FVKESK. V shed 5 bases, J shed 6 bases, and the junction held 9 bases outside the gene matches. The clonotype comes from an adult who was a healthcare worker with PCR-confirmed SARS-CoV-2 infection or an uninfected control (not recorded which). The donor label of this sample is uncertain. The chain has TRBV14 and TRBJ1-2; 10 bases match TRBD1. Sequences were derived from whole blood, sampled at baseline. The CDR3 nucleotides read TGTGCCAGCAGCTCTCGACAGGGGGCTAAGAATGGCTACACCTTC. It specifies CASSSRQGAKNGYTF. The variable domain in full, with the rest retrieved from reference TRBV14 and TRBJ1-2, is EAGVTQFPSHSVIEKGQTVTLRCDPISGHDNLYWYRRVMGKEIKFLLHFVKESKQDESGMPNNRFLAERTGGTYSTLKVQPAELEDSGVYFCASSSRQGAKNGYTFGSGTRLTVV.